This passage covers 17 T cell receptor beta chains from one sample sequenced in a study of PD-L1 blockade in urothelial cancer. The repertoire was sequenced with immunoSEQ multiplex PCR; TCRdb's copy has only in-frame clones and lacks some. Of some 110,000 clones in the sample, around 89% were seen once. Time point of the sample: peripheral blood 6 weeks after treatment start. This specimen consisted of PBMCs, obtained around atezolizumab (anti-PD-L1) treatment. All receptors derive from a man in his sixties with urothelial cancer.

This clone was detected only once. The genes are TRBV9 and TRBJ2-3; 10 nucleotides line up with TRBD2. The CDR3 has 16 residues. The trim removed 4 bases at V and 3 bases at J, leaving 8 bases unmatched. Germline loops: CDR1 SGDLS, CDR2 YYNGEE. The CDR3 coding sequence is TGTGCCAGCAGCCCAGGACTAGCGGAGAGAACAGATACGCAGTATTTT. It encodes CASSPGLAERTDTQYF.

The chain employs TRBV6-1 and TRBJ2-1, with TRBD2 identical over 8 bases. The CDR3 contains 14 residues. V was clipped by 8 bases and J by 0 bases; unmatched bases: 3. Per the germline V gene, CDR1 is MNHNS and CDR2 is SASEGT. The CDR3 loop is CASELADSYNEQFF. The CDR3, as DNA: TGTGCCAGCGAACTAGCGGACTCCTACAATGAGCAGTTCTTC.

This sequence joins TRBV18 and TRBJ1-1; 9 bases agree with TRBD1. Germline CDR1 and CDR2: KGHSH and LQKENI. This CDR3 has 18 residues. Trimming at V came to 3 bases and at J to 8 bases, leaving 19 bases not matched to a gene. The CDR3 coding sequence is TGTGCCAGCTCACCCACCGGGACAGGGCTAGGCGCAGATCGAGAAGCTTTCTTT. Residues: CASSPTGTGLGADREAFF.

The chain links TRBV7-9 to TRBJ1-6; TRBD1 is a possible D gene (6 bases). Germline CDR1 and CDR2: SEHNR and FQNEAQ (reference sequence). This CDR3 is 15 amino acids long. Trimming pared 1 base from V and 11 bases from J, leaving 15 bases between. This CDR3 reads CASSLVGGSPTPLHF. DNA for the CDR3: TGTGCCAGCAGCTTAGTAGGGGGAAGCCCGACACCCCTCCACTTT.

This clone was picked up one time. The gene calls are TRBV28 and TRBJ2-2, with a tentative D call TRBD2 (6 bases). V lost 5 bases, J lost 1 base, and 11 bases lay in between. Germline V gene sequence: CDR1 MDHEN, CDR2 SYDVKM. The CDR3 is made up of 15 amino acids. Written as DNA, the CDR3 is TGTGCCAGCAGTCTGATAGCGGAGAACACCGGGGAGCTGTTTTTT. This translates into CASSLIAENTGELFF. The complete variable domain, with remaining parts taken from reference TRBV28 and TRBJ2-2, reads DVKVTQSSRYLVKRTGEKVFLECVQDMDHENMFWYRQDPGLGLRLIYFSYDVKMKEKGDIPEGYSVSREKKERFSLILESASTNQTSMYLCASSLIAENTGELFFGEGSRLTVL.

This CDR3 is CASSLSGQGAQPQHF. The CDR3 region has the DNA TGTGCCAGCAGTTTAAGTGGGCAGGGGGCTCAGCCCCAGCATTTT. This chain joins TRBV28 and TRBJ1-5; 8 nucleotides align to TRBD1. Germline V gene sequence: CDR1 MDHEN, CDR2 SYDVKM. The CDR3 loop spans 15 amino acids. The V and J ends lost 2 bases and 6 bases, in that order; junction bases with no gene match: 6.

As DNA, the CDR3 is TGTGCCAGCTGCAGAGCGGGAGAAGGGCGTAATGAGCAGTTCTTC. It specifies CASCRAGEGRNEQFF. This chain connects TRBV28 to TRBJ2-1; TRBD2 agrees at 8 bases. V gave up 8 bases and J gave up 7 bases; unmatched junction bases: 13. Germline V lookup: CDR1 MDHEN, CDR2 SYDVKM. This CDR3 comprises 15 residues.

This chain joins TRBV4-2 and TRBJ1-5, with D uncertain. The CDR3 totals 13 residues. Trimming took 0 bases from V and 6 from J, leaving 6 bases between them. CDR1 LGHNA and CDR2 YNFKEQ come from the germline V gene. DNA for the CDR3: TGTGCCAGCAGCCAAGAAGTCGGTCAGCCCCAGCATTTT. Its protein product is CASSQEVGQPQHF.

The chain links TRBV25-1 to TRBJ2-2; 8 nucleotides line up with TRBD1. V dropped 2 bases and J dropped 5; count of bases not matched to a gene: 7. Germline lookup yields CDR1 MGHDK and CDR2 SYGVNS. The CDR3 spans 16 residues. CDR3 loop: CASSEGQGGETGELFF. The CDR3 DNA sequence: TGTGCCAGCAGTGAAGGACAGGGTGGGGAGACCGGGGAGCTGTTTTTT.

The J gene is TRBJ2-7, the V gene TRBV5-1, with 8 positions matching TRBD2. The germline CDR1 and CDR2 sequences are SGHRS and YFSETQ. The CDR3 totals 15 residues. V trimming: 0 bases; J trimming: 3 bases; junction bases outside the gene matches: 5. This CDR3 is CASSLGVAGSYEQYF. The CDR3 region has the DNA TGCGCCAGCAGCTTGGGAGTAGCGGGGAGCTACGAGCAGTACTTC.

The genes are TRBV5-4 and TRBJ2-5; a weak D match, TRBD2 (7 bases). V shed 4 bases and J shed 5 bases, with 18 bases lying between them. CDR3 size: 15 residues. The V gene's germline CDR1 is SGHNT and CDR2 YYREEE (reference sequence). The CDR3 is CASSLEGGREETQYF. The CDR3 nucleotides are TGTGCCAGCAGCCTGGAGGGGGGGCGCGAGGAGACCCAGTACTTC.

The CDR3 DNA is TGTGCCAGCAGCACGGGACTAGCGTTGGAGACCCAGTACTTC. Its translation: CASSTGLALETQYF. This chain joins TRBV7-2 and TRBJ2-5; 10 bases fit TRBD2. CDR3 length equals 14 residues. V was pared by 5 bases and J by 5 bases, with 5 bases of the junction left unmatched. Germline V gene sequence: CDR1 SGHTA, CDR2 FQGNSA.

The rearrangement uses TRBV14 and TRBJ2-1, with a weak D call TRBD2 (5 bases). Deletions cut 0 bases from V and 2 bases from J, with 11 bases between. CDR1 and CDR2 (germline): SGHDN, FVKESK. The CDR3 sequence is 16 residues long. In DNA, the CDR3 is TGTGCCAGCAGCCAAGATCCGAGGGCCCCCTACAATGAGCAGTTCTTC. This codes for CASSQDPRAPYNEQFF.

This chain uses TRBV7-8 with TRBJ2-3, with TRBD2 identical over 9 bases. This CDR3 has 19 amino acids. V trimming: 2 bases; J trimming: 0 bases; junction bases outside the gene matches: 12. From germline, CDR1 is SGHVS and CDR2 FQNEAQ. CDR3 in DNA: TGTGCCAGCAGCTTACGTCCGACTAGCGGTTACCCTAGCACAGATACGCAGTATTTT. This translates into CASSLRPTSGYPSTDTQYF.

This rearrangement joins TRBV5-4 to TRBJ1-2, with D maybe TRBD1 (5 bases). The CDR3 contains 16 residues. V lost 4 bases, J lost 2 bases, and 18 bases lay in between. Germline CDR1 reads SGHNT; CDR2 reads YYREEE (reference sequence). DNA of the CDR3: TGTGCCAGCAGCGTCGGGGGATCTGCGGGGAACTATGGCTACACCTTC. Its protein product is CASSVGGSAGNYGYTF.

The chain employs TRBV28 and TRBJ2-1; TRBD2 matches at 11 bases. The germline V gene encodes CDR1 MDHEN and CDR2 SYDVKM. V lost 6 bases to trimming and J lost 3 bases; unmatched junction nucleotides: 1. The CDR3 is 14 amino acids. CDR3 bases: TGTGCCAGCAGCGGGACTAGCGGCTACAATGAGCAGTTCTTC. Translating it yields CASSGTSGYNEQFF.

The rearrangement joins TRBV5-5 to TRBJ1-1; D gene unclear. This CDR3 comprises 12 residues. Germline V lookup: CDR1 SGHKS, CDR2 YYEKEE (reference sequence). The germline V and J ends were trimmed by 5 bases and 11 bases, with 16 bases remaining between them. CDR3 amino acids: CASRTPREEAFF. CDR3 DNA: TGTGCCAGCAGGACCCCGAGGGAGGAGGCTTTCTTT.